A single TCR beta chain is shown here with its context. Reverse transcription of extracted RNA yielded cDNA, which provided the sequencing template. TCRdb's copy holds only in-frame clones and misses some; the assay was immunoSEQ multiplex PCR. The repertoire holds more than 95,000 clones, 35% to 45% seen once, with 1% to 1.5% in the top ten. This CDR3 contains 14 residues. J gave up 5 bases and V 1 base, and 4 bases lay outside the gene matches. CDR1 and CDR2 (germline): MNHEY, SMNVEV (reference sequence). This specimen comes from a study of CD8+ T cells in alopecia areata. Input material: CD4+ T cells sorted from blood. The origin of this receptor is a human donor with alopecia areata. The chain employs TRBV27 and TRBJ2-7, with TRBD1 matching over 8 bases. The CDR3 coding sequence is TGTGCCAGCAGTTTATTGGCCAGGGGGCACGAGCAGTACTTC. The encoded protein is CASSLLARGHEQYF.